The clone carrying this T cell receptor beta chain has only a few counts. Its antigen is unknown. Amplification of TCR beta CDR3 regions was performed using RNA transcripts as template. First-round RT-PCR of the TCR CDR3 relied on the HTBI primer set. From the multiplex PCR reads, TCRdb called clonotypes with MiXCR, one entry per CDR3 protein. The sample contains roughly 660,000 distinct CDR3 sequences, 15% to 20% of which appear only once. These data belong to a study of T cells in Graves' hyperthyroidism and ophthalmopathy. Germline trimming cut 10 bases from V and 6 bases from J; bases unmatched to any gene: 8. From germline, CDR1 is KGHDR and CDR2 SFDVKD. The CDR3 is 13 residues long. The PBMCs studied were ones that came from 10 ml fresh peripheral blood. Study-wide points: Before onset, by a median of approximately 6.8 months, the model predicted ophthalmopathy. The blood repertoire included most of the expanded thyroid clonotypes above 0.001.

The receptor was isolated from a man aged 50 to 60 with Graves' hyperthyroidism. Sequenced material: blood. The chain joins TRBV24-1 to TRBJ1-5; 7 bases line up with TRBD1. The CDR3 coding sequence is TGTGCCACTGACTACAGGGGCGGTCAGCCCCAGCATTTT. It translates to CATDYRGGQPQHF.